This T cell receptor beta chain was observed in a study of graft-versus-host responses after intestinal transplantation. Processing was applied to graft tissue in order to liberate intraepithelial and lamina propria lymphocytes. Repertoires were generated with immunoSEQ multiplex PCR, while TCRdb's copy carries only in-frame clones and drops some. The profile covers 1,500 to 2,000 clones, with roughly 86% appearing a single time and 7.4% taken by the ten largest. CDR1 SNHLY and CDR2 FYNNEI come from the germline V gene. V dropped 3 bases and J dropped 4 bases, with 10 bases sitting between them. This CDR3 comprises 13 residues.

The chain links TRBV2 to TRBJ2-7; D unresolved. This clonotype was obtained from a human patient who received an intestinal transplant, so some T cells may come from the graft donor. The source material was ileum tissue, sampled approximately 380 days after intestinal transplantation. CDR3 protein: CASSEGSLYEQYF. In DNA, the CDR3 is TGTGCCAGCAGTGAGGGGTCGTTATACGAGCAGTACTTC. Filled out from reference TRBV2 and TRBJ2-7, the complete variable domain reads EPEVTQTPSHQVTQMGQEVILRCVPISNHLYFYWYRQILGQKVEFLVSFYNNEISEKSEIFDDQFSVERPDGSNFTLKIRSTKLEDSAMYFCASSEGSLYEQYFGPGTRLTVT.